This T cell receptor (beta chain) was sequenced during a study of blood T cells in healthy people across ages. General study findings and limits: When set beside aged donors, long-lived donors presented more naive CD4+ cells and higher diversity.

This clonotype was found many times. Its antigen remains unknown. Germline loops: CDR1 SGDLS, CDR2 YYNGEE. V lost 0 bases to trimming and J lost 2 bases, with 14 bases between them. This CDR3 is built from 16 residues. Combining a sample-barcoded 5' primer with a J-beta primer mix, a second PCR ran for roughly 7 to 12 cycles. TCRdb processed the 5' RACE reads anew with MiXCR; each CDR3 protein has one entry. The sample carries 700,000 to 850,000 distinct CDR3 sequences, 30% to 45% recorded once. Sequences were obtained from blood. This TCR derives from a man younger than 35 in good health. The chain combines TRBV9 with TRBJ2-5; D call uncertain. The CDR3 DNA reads TGTGCCAGCAGCGTAGGAAGTCAAGGTCCTCAAGAGACCCAGTACTTC. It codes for CASSVGSQGPQETQYF.